This is a list of T cell receptor beta chains from one sample in a study of blood T cell repertoires in COVID-19. Method: immunoSEQ multiplex PCR; TCRdb's copy keeps in-frame clones and lacks some. The profile shows about 83,000 clones, roughly 87% of them singletons. Specimen: peripheral blood. The source is a man in his sixties with acute or convalescent COVID-19. The CDR3 runs from the conserved cysteine through the conserved F or W.

v_call cdr3_aa
TRBV6-2/TRBV6-3 CASSMGIYEQYF
TRBV27 CASSTGGFEQYF
TRBV19 CASSPRTGISGYTF
TRBV7-8 CASSSTIGHSSYEQYF
TRBV5-4 CASSLTGGRSEKLFF
TRBV4-3 CASSQGPGLAGGDTQYF
TRBV19 CASSIVQPSSGNTIYF
TRBV10-1 CASSWSRGASGANVLTF
TRBV9 CASSGTGAGYNSPLHF
TRBV19 CASSIPGTVNQPQHF
TRBV5-8 CASSLRQGGGYTF
TRBV3-1/TRBV3-2 CASSQIKTGGSLRFF
TRBV4-1 CASSQGLAGVREQYF
TRBV5-5 CASSLITAAEQYF
TRBV5-1 CASSLLQVGDGYTF
TRBV21-1 CASSPGQGRAEAFF
TRBV4-3 CASSQDPGEGELFF
TRBV27 CASSSGISYEQYF
TRBV6-1 CASGDRARDGYTF
TRBV4-1 CASSPTQNTEAFF
TRBV28 CASSSIQNYGYTF
TRBV15 CATSRDRGYEQYF
TRBV9 CASSVAVAGGVPGELFF
TRBV19 CASSMQLAGGHLQETQYF
TRBV7-9 CASSQGRTEAFF
TRBV5-5 CASSWRFGAGVSSGNTIYF
TRBV7-7 CASSLGGPSGGETQYF
TRBV4-2 CASSPRGGYGYTF
TRBV24-1 CATSESPGQGAALTEAFF
TRBV5-4 CASSLDRAFSYEQYF
TRBV12-3/TRBV12-4 CASSDRAGEKLFF
TRBV7-6 CASRAMMGGLSTGELFF
TRBV30 CAWSDRDTFF
TRBV5-1 CASSLEETGTGNTIYF